The sample holds one count of the clone carrying this T cell receptor (beta chain). This sample is drawn from a study of control samples from healthy donors and cancer patients. Clones were sequenced by immunoSEQ multiplex PCR, and TCRdb holds only the in-frame ones, with some missing. Of a few hundred thousand clones listed, about 93% are singletons. The CDR3 is 16 amino acids. Unmatched junction bases numbered 9, after V lost 8 bases and J lost 0 bases. Germline V gives CDR1 MDHEN, CDR2 SYDVKM. V and J are TRBV28 and TRBJ2-1, with 8 bases matching TRBD2. This receptor was obtained from a man between 40 and 49 years old with head and neck cancer. Sequencing used PBMCs. CDR3 residues: CASHPLAGRSYNEQFF. DNA of the CDR3: TGTGCCAGCCACCCTCTAGCGGGCCGCTCCTACAATGAGCAGTTCTTC.